This record covers a single T cell receptor (beta chain). The antigen remains unidentified. This entry belongs to a study of cytomegalovirus exposure and HLA in healthy donors. General observations from the study: Within the data, a cluster of highly shared sequence variants was likely a sequencing artifact. Segments of the TCR beta V type were, in most cases, productive about 90% or about 30% of the time in an earlier analysis.

The germline CDR1 and CDR2 sequences are SGHRS and YFSETQ. The CDR3 length is 15 residues. Trimming cost V 0 bases and J 6 bases, with 15 bases left between them. A multiplex PCR was run with 60 Vbeta primers and 13 Jbeta primers. In the source study's methods: Later reanalysis found 60 million to 90 million unique TCR beta chains, roughly 10 million of them shared. Measured with immunoSEQ multiplex PCR; TCRdb has only the in-frame clones, and not every one. V and J calls and clone size are given by that table; D and trimming were obtained from the DNA. Among around 170,000 clones listed, over 60% were seen once.

This TCR was recovered from a girl aged 5-17 years in good health and CMV-seronegative. The gene calls are TRBV5-1 and TRBJ1-2; a possible D gene is TRBD1 (5 bases). Source material: PBMCs. This chain's CDR3 is CASSLATAGGDGYTF. The CDR3 region has the DNA TGCGCCAGCAGCTTGGCGACAGCGGGGGGGGATGGCTACACCTTC. Together with reference TRBV5-1 and TRBJ1-2, the CDR3 gives the full variable domain: KAGVTQTPRYLIKTRGQQVTLSCSPISGHRSVSWYQQTPGQGLQFLFEYFSETQRNKGNFPGRFSGRQFSNSRSEMNVSTLELGDSALYLCASSLATAGGDGYTFGSGTRLTVV.